This T cell receptor beta chain was captured in a study of blood T cell repertoires in COVID-19. Germline V gives CDR1 SGHDN, CDR2 FVKESK. The CDR3 is made up of 15 amino acids. Trimming removed 4 bases from V and 2 bases from J, with 12 bases in between. Profiled with immunoSEQ multiplex PCR; TCRdb holds only in-frame clones, not every one. The sample yields 150,000 or so clones, roughly 82% seen once. The sequence was collected from a woman between 45 and 65 years old with acute or convalescent COVID-19. The chain has TRBV14 and TRBJ2-1, with a weak D call TRBD1 (6 bases). Sequencing was carried out using peripheral blood. The CDR3 coding sequence is TGTGCCAGCAGCCTCCGGACAGATACCTACAATGAGCAGTTCTTC. Translated, it gives CASSLRTDTYNEQFF.